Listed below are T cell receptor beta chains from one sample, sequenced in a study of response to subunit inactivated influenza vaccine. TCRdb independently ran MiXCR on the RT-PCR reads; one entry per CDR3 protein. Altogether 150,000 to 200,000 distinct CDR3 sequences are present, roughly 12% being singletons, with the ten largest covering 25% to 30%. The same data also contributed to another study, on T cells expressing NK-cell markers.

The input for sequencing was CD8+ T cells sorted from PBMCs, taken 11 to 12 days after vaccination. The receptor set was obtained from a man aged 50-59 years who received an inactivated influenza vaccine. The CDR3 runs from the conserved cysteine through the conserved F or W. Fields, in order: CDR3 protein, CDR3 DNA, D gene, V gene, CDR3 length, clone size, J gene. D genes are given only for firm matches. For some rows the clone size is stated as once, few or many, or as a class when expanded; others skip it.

cdr3_aa: CASSSSASGTYEQYF
cdr3_nt: .
d_call: .
v_call: TRBV12-3/TRBV12-4
cdr3_length: 15
clone_size: many
j_call: TRBJ2-7

cdr3_aa: CASSVQALNTGELFF
cdr3_nt: TGTGCCAGCAGTGTTCAGGCGCTAAACACCGGGGAGCTGTTTTTT
d_call: .
v_call: TRBV25-1
cdr3_length: 15
clone_size: few
j_call: TRBJ2-2

cdr3_aa: CASIGPGTSGGTDTQYF
cdr3_nt: TGCGCCAGCATAGGCCCGGGGACTAGCGGGGGCACAGATACGCAGTATTTT
d_call: TRBD2
v_call: TRBV5-1
cdr3_length: 17
clone_size: .
j_call: TRBJ2-3

cdr3_aa: CSADPLERTLSYNEQFF
cdr3_nt: TGCAGTGCTGACCCGTTGGAGCGGACCCTTTCCTACAATGAGCAGTTCTTC
d_call: .
v_call: TRBV20-1
cdr3_length: 17
clone_size: many
j_call: TRBJ2-1

cdr3_aa: CASSNRDRGQDTQYF
cdr3_nt: TGTGCCAGCAGCAACCGGGACAGGGGGCAAGATACGCAGTATTTT
d_call: TRBD1
v_call: TRBV7-9
cdr3_length: 15
clone_size: many
j_call: TRBJ2-3

cdr3_aa: CASSFLAGVVSYEQYF
cdr3_nt: TGTGCCAGCAGTTTTCTAGCGGGGGTCGTCTCCTACGAGCAGTACTTC
d_call: TRBD2
v_call: TRBV2
cdr3_length: 16
clone_size: few
j_call: TRBJ2-7

cdr3_aa: CASSYSLGPGTYGYTF
cdr3_nt: TGTGCCAGCAGTTACTCCCTGGGACCCGGGACCTATGGCTACACCTTC
d_call: .
v_call: TRBV6-5
cdr3_length: 16
clone_size: few
j_call: TRBJ1-2

cdr3_aa: CASSPGDSGDEQFF
cdr3_nt: TGTGCCAGCAGCCCCGGGGACAGCGGCGATGAGCAGTTCTTC
d_call: TRBD1
v_call: TRBV11-3
cdr3_length: 14
clone_size: .
j_call: TRBJ2-1

cdr3_aa: CASSLGTGIEQYF
cdr3_nt: TGTGCCAGCAGTTTAGGGACAGGGATTGAGCAGTACTTC
d_call: TRBD1
v_call: TRBV12-3/TRBV12-4
cdr3_length: 13
clone_size: many
j_call: TRBJ2-7

cdr3_aa: CASSFAAGGPLETQYF
cdr3_nt: TGTGCCAGCAGCTTCGCAGCGGGGGGGCCCTTGGAGACCCAGTACTTC
d_call: TRBD2
v_call: TRBV7-8
cdr3_length: 16
clone_size: few
j_call: TRBJ2-5

cdr3_aa: CASSEGSGYTDTQYF
cdr3_nt: TGTGCCAGCAGTGAAGGTTCGGGCTACACAGATACGCAGTATTTT
d_call: .
v_call: TRBV2
cdr3_length: 15
clone_size: .
j_call: TRBJ2-3

cdr3_aa: CASSSPDIPEETQYF
cdr3_nt: TGTGCCAGCAGTTCCCCTGACATCCCCGAGGAGACCCAGTACTTC
d_call: .
v_call: TRBV6-2/TRBV6-3
cdr3_length: 15
clone_size: many
j_call: TRBJ2-5

cdr3_aa: CASSYPSGSRDEQFF
cdr3_nt: TGTGCCAGCAGTTACCCTAGCGGGAGTAGAGATGAGCAGTTCTTC
d_call: TRBD2
v_call: TRBV6-2/TRBV6-3
cdr3_length: 15
clone_size: many
j_call: TRBJ2-1

cdr3_aa: CAWSRGTSVYYNEQFF
cdr3_nt: TGTGCCTGGAGTAGAGGGACTAGCGTCTACTACAATGAGCAGTTCTTC
d_call: TRBD2
v_call: TRBV30
cdr3_length: 16
clone_size: few
j_call: TRBJ2-1

cdr3_aa: CASGGWATEAFF
cdr3_nt: TGTGCCAGCGGGGGTTGGGCCACTGAAGCTTTCTTT
d_call: .
v_call: TRBV7-8
cdr3_length: 12
clone_size: few
j_call: TRBJ1-1

cdr3_aa: CATSRVGPQGGRVYEQYF
cdr3_nt: TGTGCCACCAGCAGAGTAGGCCCACAGGGAGGAAGGGTCTACGAGCAGTACTTC
d_call: .
v_call: TRBV15
cdr3_length: 18
clone_size: many
j_call: TRBJ2-7

cdr3_aa: CASGSREQYF
cdr3_nt: TGCGCCAGCGGATCGAGAGAGCAGTACTTC
d_call: .
v_call: TRBV10-2
cdr3_length: 10
clone_size: .
j_call: TRBJ2-7

cdr3_aa: CASSPTSASGGRHEQYF
cdr3_nt: TGTGCCAGCAGTCCAACCTCGGCTAGCGGTGGCCGTCACGAGCAGTACTTC
d_call: TRBD2
v_call: TRBV27
cdr3_length: 17
clone_size: few
j_call: TRBJ2-7

cdr3_aa: CASSDGPAGEQYF
cdr3_nt: TGTGCCAGCAGCGATGGTCCGGCTGGCGAGCAGTACTTC
d_call: .
v_call: TRBV12-3/TRBV12-4
cdr3_length: 13
clone_size: .
j_call: TRBJ2-7

cdr3_aa: CSAWTGGHNEQFF
cdr3_nt: TGCAGCGCCTGGACAGGGGGCCACAATGAGCAGTTCTTC
d_call: TRBD1
v_call: TRBV29-1
cdr3_length: 13
clone_size: many
j_call: TRBJ2-1

cdr3_aa: CASSLNWRSYNEQFF
cdr3_nt: TGTGCCAGCAGCTTGAACTGGCGCTCCTACAATGAGCAGTTCTTC
d_call: .
v_call: TRBV7-2
cdr3_length: 15
clone_size: .
j_call: TRBJ2-1

cdr3_aa: CASSQELKVSSYEQYF
cdr3_nt: TGTGCCAGCAGCCAAGAATTAAAGGTTAGCTCCTACGAGCAGTACTTC
d_call: .
v_call: TRBV3-1
cdr3_length: 16
clone_size: .
j_call: TRBJ2-7

cdr3_aa: CASSLGRTDTQYF
cdr3_nt: TGTGCCAGCAGCTTAGGCCGCACAGATACGCAGTATTTT
d_call: .
v_call: TRBV7-9
cdr3_length: 13
clone_size: many
j_call: TRBJ2-3

cdr3_aa: CASNHRGPYEQYF
cdr3_nt: TGTGCCAGCAATCACAGGGGGCCCTACGAGCAGTACTTC
d_call: TRBD1
v_call: TRBV6-1
cdr3_length: 13
clone_size: .
j_call: TRBJ2-7

cdr3_aa: CASSLVAGRTDTQYF
cdr3_nt: TGTGCCAGCAGCTTAGTGGCGGGACGGACAGATACGCAGTATTTT
d_call: .
v_call: TRBV7-9
cdr3_length: 15
clone_size: few
j_call: TRBJ2-3

cdr3_aa: CSASRGWDQPQHF
cdr3_nt: TGCAGTGCCAGCAGGGGTTGGGATCAGCCCCAGCATTTT
d_call: .
v_call: TRBV20-1
cdr3_length: 13
clone_size: many
j_call: TRBJ1-5

cdr3_aa: CASFRASPLYEQYF
cdr3_nt: TGTGCCAGCTTTCGGGCCTCACCACTTTACGAGCAGTACTTC
d_call: .
v_call: TRBV21-1
cdr3_length: 14
clone_size: few
j_call: TRBJ2-7

cdr3_aa: CASSTGLAGNNEQFF
cdr3_nt: TGTGCCAGCAGTACAGGACTAGCGGGGAACAATGAGCAGTTCTTC
d_call: TRBD2
v_call: TRBV27
cdr3_length: 15
clone_size: few
j_call: TRBJ2-1

cdr3_aa: CATSPDLNTEAFF
cdr3_nt: TGTGCCACCAGCCCGGACTTGAACACTGAAGCTTTCTTT
d_call: .
v_call: TRBV15
cdr3_length: 13
clone_size: few
j_call: TRBJ1-1

cdr3_aa: CASSPGDGLDQPQHF
cdr3_nt: TGTGCCAGCAGCCCAGGGGACGGACTTGATCAGCCCCAGCATTTT
d_call: .
v_call: TRBV7-9
cdr3_length: 15
clone_size: few
j_call: TRBJ1-5

cdr3_aa: CASSFPSKGTGLEKLFF
cdr3_nt: TGTGCCAGCAGCTTTCCCTCTAAGGGGACAGGGCTTGAAAAACTGTTTTTT
d_call: TRBD1
v_call: TRBV11-2
cdr3_length: 17
clone_size: .
j_call: TRBJ1-4

cdr3_aa: CASSEWEGGNQPQHF
cdr3_nt: TGCGCCAGCAGTGAATGGGAAGGGGGTAATCAGCCCCAGCATTTT
d_call: .
v_call: TRBV10-2
cdr3_length: 15
clone_size: many
j_call: TRBJ1-5

cdr3_aa: CSVDTDRAGELFF
cdr3_nt: TGCAGCGTTGATACTGACAGAGCCGGGGAGCTGTTTTTT
d_call: .
v_call: TRBV29-1
cdr3_length: 13
clone_size: .
j_call: TRBJ2-2

cdr3_aa: CSVEASGGRWNEQFF
cdr3_nt: TGCAGCGTTGAAGCGAGTGGGGGCAGATGGAATGAGCAGTTCTTC
d_call: .
v_call: TRBV29-1
cdr3_length: 15
clone_size: .
j_call: TRBJ2-1

cdr3_aa: CASTEKAGRETQYF
cdr3_nt: TGTGCCAGCACCGAGAAGGCTGGTCGAGAGACCCAGTACTTC
d_call: .
v_call: TRBV7-9
cdr3_length: 14
clone_size: .
j_call: TRBJ2-5